This paragraph reports one T cell receptor beta chain. This sample was taken from a study of shared clonotypes between healthy human individuals. Trimming removed 7 bases from V and 3 bases from J; junction bases left unmatched: 10. Germline V lookup: CDR1 LNHDA, CDR2 SQIVND (reference sequence). CDR3 size: 15 residues. TCRdb's table, derived via immunoSEQ multiplex PCR, lists solely in-frame clones and lacks some. The sample consists of fewer than 850,000 clones, around 72% of them appearing once. This sequence originates from a woman in her 30s in good health. The J gene is TRBJ2-7, the V gene TRBV19, with TRBD1 matching over 9 bases. Specimen: memory CD4+ T cells sorted from blood. The subset was: CD45RA-negative fraction. CDR3: CASTRSVTGGYEQYF. CDR3 sequence (DNA): TGTGCCAGTACTCGATCGGTGACAGGGGGCTACGAGCAGTACTTC.